This T cell receptor beta chain was identified in a study of OX40 agonist ivuxolimab in advanced cancers. Study at large: The mean age was roughly 60 years, ranging from 23 to 79, with around four fifths of participants male. Among those treated, three patients had partial responses, one with hepatocellular carcinoma and two with cutaneous melanoma. Study outcomes and limitations: CD8+ T cells were the subset that, on average, had more expanded clones than CD4+.

The assay was immunoSEQ multiplex PCR, and TCRdb's table has in-frame clones only and misses some. The table records roughly 60,000 clones, approximately 86% of them present only once. This clone was found once. Its antigen is unidentified. With baseline, cycle 4 day 1, and cycle 7 day 1 as timepoints, blood was sampled. The CDR3 has 13 amino acids. The V segment lost 5 bases and the J segment 6 bases; nucleotides outside the gene matches: 3. Germline loops: CDR1 MRHNA, CDR2 SNTAGT. The chain recombines TRBV6-4 with TRBJ2-2; TRBD1 matches at 7 bases. The clonotype originates from an adult with an advanced solid tumor such as melanoma, head and neck, liver or kidney cancer. The source material was CD4+ or CD8+ T cells sorted from blood, sampled in a trial of the OX40 agonist ivuxolimab. CDR3 region: CASSSGTAGELFF. CDR3 DNA: TGTGCCAGCAGTTCCGGGACAGCCGGGGAGCTGTTTTTT.